Described below is a single TCR beta chain sequence and its context. Its antigen remains undetermined. Per-base quality was not reported, and no clone a single base away is much larger than it. These data belong to a study of blood T cell repertoires in COVID-19 (dated by TCRdb to 2020 to 2021). Looking at the study overall: Collaborator samples came from the United States, Italy and Spain and covered acute and convalescent phases of COVID-19. The prospective study material was composed of cDNA or gDNA derived from T cells, B-cell-depleted T cells, or PBMCs. Subjects who had been exposed to COVID-19, were actively infected with it, or had recovered from it provided the deeply sampled blood TCRbeta repertoires that made up the dataset. The repertoires were released in a freely available public database intended as a resource for research on the immune response to SARS-CoV-2. Samples came from the ongoing ImmuneRACE study (first 160 participants) plus 1,254 subjects from 6 global collaborators. A de-identified subject ID, COVID-19 status, age in years and sex were almost always included in the sample metadata. Where HLA class I and class II types were available, the types were taken from metadata supplied by the sample provider, not from assay-based typing. Here is what the overall study found, with its caveats: The quantity of clinical and demographic metadata differed by source and by participant and was supplied without curation.

At the junction V is shortened by 3 bases and J by 7 bases; bases outside the gene matches: 2. From the cysteine up to the phenylalanine, the CDR3 has a length of 12 residues. The retained sequence is limited to the CDR3, 36 bases, with the frame set at the first base. The germline V gene yields MDHEN for CDR1 and SYDVKM for CDR2. Collaborating institutions collected whole blood in K2EDTA tubes following their own protocols. For TCRbeta analysis, collaborators shipped samples in one of three forms: frozen whole blood, isolated PBMCs, or DNA extracted from either of those sample types. The immunoSEQ Assay, a bias-controlled multiplex PCR, was used to amplify TCRbeta CDR3 regions from genomic DNA. In the source study's methods: The number of nucleated cells in each sample was estimated by amplification of reference gene primers within the assay. To quantify the absolute abundance of each unique TCRbeta CDR3 rearrangement, sequence reads were collapsed and filtered. For each sample, productive Simpson clonality was calculated by taking the square root of Simpson's diversity index across productive rearrangements. TCRdb retrieved this table from immuneACCESS and kept in-frame rearrangements only. Not all clones are present; in checked studies, unresolved V genes account for under half, and no reason is known for the remainder. From that table come the V and J calls and clone size; the DNA was used to work out D and trimming. Here the sample has 96,000 or so clones; approximately 90% occur a single time. Jointly, the top ten make up about 1.8% of the sample.

Sequencing used peripheral blood. The chain is encoded by TRBV28 joined to TRBJ1-1, with 7 bases matching TRBD1. The TCR originated in a man aged 55 to 70 with acute or convalescent COVID-19. The CDR3 protein sequence reads: CASSLTGNEAFF. The sequenced DNA: TGTGCCAGCAGTTTGACAGGGAATGAAGCTTTCTTT.